This is a list of T cell receptor beta chains from one sample in a study of blood T cell repertoires in COVID-19. Method: immunoSEQ multiplex PCR; TCRdb's copy keeps in-frame clones and lacks some. Of more than 200,000 clones in the sample, approximately 81% were seen once. Sequenced sample: peripheral blood. These receptor sequences come from a man aged 55 to 70 with acute or convalescent COVID-19. Both conserved end residues are trimmed from each CDR3.

j_call v_call cdr3_aa
TRBJ1-5 TRBV4-1 ASSPLPGGPTGPQH
TRBJ2-6 TRBV28 ASSRPENVYTWAGANVLT
TRBJ2-6 TRBV7-2 ASSLAGGTGANVLT
TRBJ1-1 TRBV27 ASSLLQGATEAF
TRBJ2-3 TRBV10-1 ASSEVRLTTDTQY
TRBJ2-7 TRBV9 ASSVGRLAGYEQY
TRBJ1-4 TRBV6-5 ASSYSGTGVEKLF
TRBJ1-2 TRBV6-2/TRBV6-3 ASSYRDSSQVYGYT
TRBJ2-5 TRBV7-3 ASSLSHEKTQY
TRBJ2-5 TRBV6-5 ASSLPGGRETQY
TRBJ1-5 TRBV7-9 ASSPTGGADQPQH
TRBJ2-5 TRBV29-1 SVAQGLETQY
TRBJ1-2 TRBV6-5 ASSLTGDYGYT